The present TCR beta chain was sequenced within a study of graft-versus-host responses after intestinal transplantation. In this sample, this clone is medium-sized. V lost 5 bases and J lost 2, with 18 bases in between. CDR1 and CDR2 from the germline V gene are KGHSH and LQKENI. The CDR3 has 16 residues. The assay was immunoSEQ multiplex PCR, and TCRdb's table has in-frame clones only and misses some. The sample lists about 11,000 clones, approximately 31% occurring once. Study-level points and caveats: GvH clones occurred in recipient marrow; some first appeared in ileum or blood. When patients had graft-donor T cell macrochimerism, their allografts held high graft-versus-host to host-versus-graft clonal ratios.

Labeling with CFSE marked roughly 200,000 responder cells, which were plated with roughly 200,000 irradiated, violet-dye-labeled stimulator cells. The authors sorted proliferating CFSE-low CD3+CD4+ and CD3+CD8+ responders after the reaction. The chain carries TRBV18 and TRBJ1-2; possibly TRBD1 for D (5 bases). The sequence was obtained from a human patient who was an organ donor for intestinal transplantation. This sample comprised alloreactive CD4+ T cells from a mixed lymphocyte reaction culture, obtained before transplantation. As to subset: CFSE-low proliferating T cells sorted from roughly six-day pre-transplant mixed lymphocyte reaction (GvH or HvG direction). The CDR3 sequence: CASSSSLGLGNYGYTF. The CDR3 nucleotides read TGTGCCAGCTCATCATCGTTGGGGCTGGGGAACTATGGCTACACCTTC.